The following is a T cell receptor (beta chain) sequence with its context. Its antigen is unidentified. The source of the sample is a study of CD8 T cells in Susac syndrome. General study points: That the number of individuals in its TCR sequencing and HLA analysis was relatively small was acknowledged by the study.

Roughly 0.45 to 1 ug RNA was reverse transcribed with random hexamers. The CDR3 of TCR beta was amplified by immunoSEQ multiplex PCR across 54 Vbeta and 13 Jbeta. TCRdb reprocessed the immunoSEQ multiplex PCR reads with MiXCR, giving one entry per CDR3 protein. The data show about 400,000 distinct CDR3 sequences, 75% to 90% seen once. The patients who served as multiple sclerosis controls were treatment-naive and had stable or active relapsing-remitting disease that fulfilled the revised McDonald criteria. The CDR3 runs to 12 residues. CDR1 is SEHNR, CDR2 FQNEAQ, per germline (reference sequence). Trimming left V 8 bases short and J 0 bases short, with 8 bases between.

This clonotype was sampled from a human donor with multiple sclerosis. The gene calls are TRBV7-9 and TRBJ2-7; D is perhaps TRBD1 or TRBD2 (6 bases each). The source material was CD8+ T cells from PBMCs. CDR3 coding DNA: TGTGCCAGCGGGGGGCACTCCTACGAGCAGTACTTC. It specifies CASGGHSYEQYF.